The clone carrying this TCR beta chain was observed at least ten times. Antigen: not known. Naive CD8 T cells, phenotype CD8+CD4-CCR7+CD45RA+, were sorted. This sample is drawn from a study of molecular identifiers for immune sequencing clone quantification. On the study more broadly: Five portions were made in replicates from RNA of approximately 22,000 or 94,000 naive CD8 cells, and four underwent sequencing.

Trimming stripped 3 bases from V and 0 bases from J, with 9 bases between. The CDR3 contains 15 residues. The study's findings and limits: Spiked Jurkat TCR RNA equivalent to one cell reportedly surfaced among some 1 million naive cells.

One entry per CDR3 protein, called by TCRdb with MiXCR from the PCR reads. This table holds tens of thousands of distinct CDR3 sequences, roughly 24% found once. The chain joins TRBV12-3 or TRBV12-4 to TRBJ2-1, with no clear D. The material sequenced was naive CD8+ T cells from blood, with Jurkat cell RNA spiked in. Sample subset: FACS-sorted CD8+CD4-CCR7+CD45RA+ naive T cells. This receptor was taken from a human donor in good health. Some libraries in this study had Jurkat cell RNA spiked in. CDR3 in DNA: TGTGCCAGCAGTTTGGACCCGAGCTCCTACAATGAGCAGTTCTTC. This sequence encodes CASSLDPSSYNEQFF.